This paragraph covers one TCR beta chain sequence. The data stem from a study of blood T cell repertoires in COVID-19. On the study more broadly: Samples of COVID-19 (acute and convalescent) were obtained from the United States, Italy and Spain. Sources were T cells, B-cell-depleted T cells, or PBMCs; the material itself was cDNA or gDNA.

The germline gives CDR1 MNHEY, CDR2 SVGAGI. Trimming stripped 0 bases from V and 2 bases from J, with 5 bases between. The CDR3 contains 14 residues. The authors' processing: Amplification of reference gene primers was used by the study to estimate nucleated cell counts. Here immunoSEQ multiplex PCR was the method, and the copy in TCRdb shows in-frame clones only, minus some. Clonal size and the V and J genes are those of that table, whereas D and trimming came from the DNA. The sample has 150,000 to 200,000 clones, roughly nine tenths seen once. This chain joins TRBV6-5 and TRBJ1-5; D is possibly TRBD1 (5 bases). Input material: peripheral blood. This receptor was identified in a human donor in a cohort sampled during active COVID-19. The CDR3, as DNA: TGTGCCAGCAGTTACTCCAGGGGCAATCAGCCCCAGCATTTT. It specifies CASSYSRGNQPQHF.